This T cell receptor (beta chain) was observed in a study of blood T cell repertoires in COVID-19. Study at large: Sites across the United States, Italy and Spain contributed samples from acute and convalescent COVID-19.

Trimming removed 6 bases at V and 7 bases at J, with 10 bases between. The CDR3 covers 13 residues. Germline CDR1 reads MNHEY; CDR2 reads SVGAGI. Clones were read by immunoSEQ multiplex PCR, and TCRdb kept only the in-frame ones, dropping some. The repertoire has tens of thousands of clones, 60% to 85% of them found once; the top ten carry approximately 51%. The TCR was taken from a human donor in a cohort sampled during active COVID-19. The chain is built from TRBV6-5 and TRBJ1-6; a possible D gene is TRBD1 (6 bases). Sequenced: peripheral blood. CDR3: CASRRQANSPLHF. DNA for the CDR3: TGTGCCAGCAGAAGACAGGCGAATTCACCCCTCCACTTT.